This T cell receptor (beta chain) was retrieved from a study of blood T cell repertoires in COVID-19. In the original workflow: Amplified reference gene primers provided the basis for estimating nucleated cell counts. Sequenced by immunoSEQ multiplex PCR; TCRdb stores in-frame clones only, minus some. V and J calls and clone size follow that table, whereas D and trimming were derived from the DNA. The sample records around 330,000 clones, about 91% being singletons. Trimming shortened V by 4 bases and J by 3 bases, and 12 bases separated the two germline ends. CDR1 and CDR2 (germline): SNHLY, FYNNEI. CDR3 size: 14 residues.

What was sequenced was PBMCs or T cells enriched from blood (not recorded which). The receptor was derived from a woman in her thirties or forties who had recovered from COVID-19. The chain joins TRBV2 to TRBJ2-5; D is possibly TRBD1 (6 bases). CDR3 amino acids: CASSAPGTKETQYF. CDR3 sequence (DNA): TGTGCCAGCAGTGCCCCCGGGACAAAAGAGACCCAGTACTTC.